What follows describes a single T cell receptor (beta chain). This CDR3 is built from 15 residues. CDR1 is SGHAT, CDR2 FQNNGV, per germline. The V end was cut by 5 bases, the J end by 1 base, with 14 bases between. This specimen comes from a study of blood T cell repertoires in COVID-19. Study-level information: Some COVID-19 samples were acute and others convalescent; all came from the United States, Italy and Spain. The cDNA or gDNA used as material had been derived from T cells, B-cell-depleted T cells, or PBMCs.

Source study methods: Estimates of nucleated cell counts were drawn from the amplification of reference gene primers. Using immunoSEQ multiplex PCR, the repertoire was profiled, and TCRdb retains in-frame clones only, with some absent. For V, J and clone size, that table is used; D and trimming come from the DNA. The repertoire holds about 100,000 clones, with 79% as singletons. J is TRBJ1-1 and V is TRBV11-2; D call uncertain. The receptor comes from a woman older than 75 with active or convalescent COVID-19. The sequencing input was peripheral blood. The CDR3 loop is CASSAIRGWNTEAFF. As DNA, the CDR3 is TGTGCCAGCAGCGCCATCCGAGGCTGGAACACTGAAGCTTTCTTT.